The rows below give T cell receptor beta chains drawn from one sample of a study of T cells after yellow fever vaccination. MiXCR, applied by TCRdb to the 5' RACE reads, yields one record per CDR3 protein. Altogether more than 80,000 distinct CDR3 sequences are present, roughly 5.8% being singletons, with the ten largest covering about 38%. The source was CD8+ T cells sorted from PBMCs, collected 10 days after the yellow fever booster vaccination. The receptors shown here come from a man between 18 and 35 years old who received the YFV17D yellow fever vaccine. Both conserved end residues are part of each CDR3. Each record gives: J gene, V gene, CDR3 protein.

J: TRBJ2-1
V: TRBV27
CDR3: CASPPPGGEQFF

J: TRBJ2-7
V: TRBV6-2/TRBV6-3
CDR3: CASSIVNPYEQYF

J: TRBJ2-1
V: TRBV20-1
CDR3: CSASPSGDYNEQFF

J: TRBJ1-2
V: TRBV3-1
CDR3: CASSQALGSYGYTF

J: TRBJ1-2
V: TRBV7-9
CDR3: CASSPTMDRGEPYGYTF

J: TRBJ2-4
V: TRBV29-1
CDR3: CSVGVPGQPSLAKNIQYF

J: TRBJ2-7
V: TRBV10-3
CDR3: CATRQGYEQYF

J: TRBJ2-4
V: TRBV19
CDR3: CASSILSGILAKNIQYF

J: TRBJ1-1
V: TRBV20-1
CDR3: CSASADGEAFF

J: TRBJ2-1
V: TRBV25-1
CDR3: CASTRARGAYNEQFF

J: TRBJ1-2
V: TRBV19
CDR3: CASSLRTGDLYGYTF

J: TRBJ1-2
V: TRBV27
CDR3: CASSATGGLRYGYTF

J: TRBJ1-4
V: TRBV18
CDR3: CASSPGANEKLFF

J: TRBJ1-5
V: TRBV30
CDR3: CAWRNDRAGQPQHF

J: TRBJ2-5
V: TRBV23-1
CDR3: CASSRPWQGQETQYF

J: TRBJ1-6
V: TRBV4-1
CDR3: CASSQSTSRVVSSPLHF

J: TRBJ2-2
V: TRBV4-3
CDR3: CASSQGQGALNTGELFF

J: TRBJ1-2
V: TRBV7-6
CDR3: CASSLRPGQGLHGYTF

J: TRBJ1-1
V: TRBV7-9
CDR3: CASSLGGWNTEAFF

J: TRBJ2-1
V: TRBV7-8
CDR3: CASVLRPLVEQFF

J: TRBJ2-2
V: TRBV5-5
CDR3: CASSYIPGQRNTGELFF

J: TRBJ1-1
V: TRBV21-1
CDR3: CASNTTGDRVYTEAFF

J: TRBJ2-7
V: TRBV6-2/TRBV6-3
CDR3: CASTTGPGLATYEQYF

J: TRBJ1-5
V: TRBV19
CDR3: CASSDQGVQPQHF

J: TRBJ1-1
V: TRBV30
CDR3: CAWIPNTEAFF

J: TRBJ2-1
V: TRBV19
CDR3: CASGTSGGSGNEQFF